This TCR beta chain was recorded in a study of beta chain features in type 1 diabetes. In the study overall: Across the samples, around 110,000,000 sorted cells were examined in total. Study-wide results and limits: In the patient group, naive, central memory and Treg TCRB repertoires seemed more alike than in the healthy donor group. Among all four CD4+ subsets, Type 1 diabetes patients had TCRB CDR3s that were moderately but significantly shorter. PCR, the amplification step, might favor shorter templates, equally in patients and controls.

The authors reverse transcribed all of the isolated RNA, so sequencing captured expressed TCRB transcripts. The data were produced by immunoSEQ multiplex PCR, yet TCRdb's version contains in-frame clones alone and is incomplete. The data show 130,000 or so clones, with 17% seen just once and around 2.5% held by the top ten. In germline, CDR1 is KGHSH, CDR2 LQKENI. The CDR3 is made up of 15 amino acids. With V trimmed by 3 bases and J by 7 bases, 9 bases remained unmatched. The sample holds many counts of this clone. Antigen: not known. It was via CD45RO/CCR7/CD25/CD127/CD95/CD27 that CD4+ naive, central memory, regulatory and stem cell-like memory cells were sorted.

The rearrangement links TRBV18 to TRBJ2-7; 10 nucleotides line up with TRBD2. The specimen sequenced was central memory CD4+ T cells from blood. The TCR sequence derives from a young man with type 1 diabetes. The CDR3 DNA sequence: TGTGCCAGCTCACCCTCTAGCGGGAGAATGGGTGAGCAGTACTTC. Protein product: CASSPSSGRMGEQYF.